This TCR beta chain appears in the sequencing data of a study of early T cells in non-severe SARS-CoV-2 infection. Turning to the study itself: The study sequenced bulk RNA from unsorted whole blood, with chains unpaired. Findings and caveats of the study: VDJdb matches were skewed toward anti-spike CD8 T cell responses.

Individual cDNA molecules carried attached unique molecular identifiers. TCRdb reprocessed the 5' RACE reads with MiXCR, giving one entry per CDR3 protein. Seen here are about 34,000 distinct CDR3 sequences, approximately 5.9% observed once, and the top ten hold 5.5% to 7%. The V gene's germline CDR1 is SNHLY and CDR2 FYNNEI. The CDR3 consists of 16 residues. In its sample, this clonotype was seen a few times. The antigen is undetermined. The germline gene is not matched at one end of the junction; a read error may be the cause. This chain links TRBV2 with TRBJ2-4; 14 bases agree with TRBD2. The sample consisted of whole blood. This clonotype was sampled from an adult who was a healthcare worker with PCR-confirmed SARS-CoV-2 infection or an uninfected control (not recorded which). The CDR3 is CASSVTSGRAKNIQYF. In DNA, the CDR3 is TGTGCCAGCAGTGTGACTAGCGGGAGGGCCAAGAACATTCAGTACTTC. Full variable domain (outside the CDR3, taken from reference TRBV2 and TRBJ2-4): EPEVTQTPSHQVTQMGQEVILRCVPISNHLYFYWYRQILGQKVEFLVSFYNNEISEKSEIFDDQFSVERPDGSNFTLKIRSTKLEDSAMYFCASSVTSGRAKNIQYFGAGTRLSVL.